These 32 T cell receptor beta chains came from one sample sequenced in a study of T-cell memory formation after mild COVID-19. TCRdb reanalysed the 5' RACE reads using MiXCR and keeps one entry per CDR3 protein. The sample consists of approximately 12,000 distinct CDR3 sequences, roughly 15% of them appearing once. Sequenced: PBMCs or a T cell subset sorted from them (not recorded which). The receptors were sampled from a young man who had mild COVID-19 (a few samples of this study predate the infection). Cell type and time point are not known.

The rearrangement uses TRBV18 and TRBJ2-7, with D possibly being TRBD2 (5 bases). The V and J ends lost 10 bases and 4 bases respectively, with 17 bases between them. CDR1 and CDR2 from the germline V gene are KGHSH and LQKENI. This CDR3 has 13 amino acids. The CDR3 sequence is CATGKPGGYEQYF. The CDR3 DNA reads TGTGCCACCGGAAAACCTGGCGGGTACGAGCAGTACTTC.

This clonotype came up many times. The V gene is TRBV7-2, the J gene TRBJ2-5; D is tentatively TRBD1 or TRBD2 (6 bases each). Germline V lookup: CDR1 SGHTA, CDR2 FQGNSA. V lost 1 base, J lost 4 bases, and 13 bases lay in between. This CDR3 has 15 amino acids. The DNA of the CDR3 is TGTGCCAGCAGCTTAGGGGGGGCGGCCCCAGAGACCCAGTACTTC. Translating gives CASSLGGAAPETQYF. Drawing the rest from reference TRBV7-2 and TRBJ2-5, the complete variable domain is GAGVSQSPSNKVTEKGKDVELRCDPISGHTALYWYRQSLGQGLEFLIYFQGNSAPDKSGLPSDRFSAERTGGSVSTLTIQRTQQEDSAVYLCASSLGGAAPETQYFGPGTRLLVL.

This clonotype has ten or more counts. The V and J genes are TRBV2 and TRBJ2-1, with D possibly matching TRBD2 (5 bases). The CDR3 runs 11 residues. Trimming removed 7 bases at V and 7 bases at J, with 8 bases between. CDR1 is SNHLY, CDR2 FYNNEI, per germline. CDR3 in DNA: TGTGCCAGCACAGTAGCGAATGAGCAGTTCTTC. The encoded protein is CASTVANEQFF.

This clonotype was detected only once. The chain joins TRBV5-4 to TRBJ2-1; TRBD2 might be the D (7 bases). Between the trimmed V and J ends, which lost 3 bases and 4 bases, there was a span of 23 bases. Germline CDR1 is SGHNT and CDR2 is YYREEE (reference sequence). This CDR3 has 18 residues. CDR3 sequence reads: CASSYPDRGGGHYNEQFF. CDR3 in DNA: TGTGCCAGCAGCTACCCCGATAGGGGCGGGGGCCATTACAATGAGCAGTTCTTC.

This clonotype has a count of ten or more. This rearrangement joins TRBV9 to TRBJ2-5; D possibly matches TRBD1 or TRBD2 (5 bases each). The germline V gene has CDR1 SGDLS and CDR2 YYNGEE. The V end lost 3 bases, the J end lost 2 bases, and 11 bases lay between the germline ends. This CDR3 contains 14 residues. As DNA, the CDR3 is TGTGCCAGCAGCGCCGACAGCGGACAAGAGACCCAGTACTTC. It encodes CASSADSGQETQYF.

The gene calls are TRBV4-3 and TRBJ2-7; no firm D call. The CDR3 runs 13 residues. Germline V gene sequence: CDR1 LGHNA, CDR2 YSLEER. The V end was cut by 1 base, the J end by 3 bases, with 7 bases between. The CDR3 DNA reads TGCGCCAGCAGCCAAGGAACCAGCTACGAGCAGTACTTC. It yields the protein CASSQGTSYEQYF.

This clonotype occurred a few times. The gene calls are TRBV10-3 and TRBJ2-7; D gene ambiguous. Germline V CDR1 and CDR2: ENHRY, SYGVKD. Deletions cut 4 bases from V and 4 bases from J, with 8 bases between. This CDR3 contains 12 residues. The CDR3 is CAISVEEYEQYF. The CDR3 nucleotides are TGTGCCATCAGTGTAGAAGAGTACGAGCAGTACTTC.

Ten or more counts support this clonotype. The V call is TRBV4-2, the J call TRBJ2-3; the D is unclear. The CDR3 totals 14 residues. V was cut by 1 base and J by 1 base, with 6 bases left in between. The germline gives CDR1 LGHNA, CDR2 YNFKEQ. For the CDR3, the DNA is TGTGCCAGCAGCCAAGGTCACGGCACAGATACGCAGTATTTT. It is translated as CASSQGHGTDTQYF.

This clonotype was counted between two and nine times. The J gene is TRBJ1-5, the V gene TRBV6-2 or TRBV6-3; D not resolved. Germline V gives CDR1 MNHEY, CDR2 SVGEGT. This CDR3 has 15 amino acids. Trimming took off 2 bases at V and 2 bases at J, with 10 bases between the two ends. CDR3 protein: CASSYPRVGNQPQHF. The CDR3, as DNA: TGTGCCAGCAGTTACCCGAGGGTAGGCAATCAGCCCCAGCATTTT.

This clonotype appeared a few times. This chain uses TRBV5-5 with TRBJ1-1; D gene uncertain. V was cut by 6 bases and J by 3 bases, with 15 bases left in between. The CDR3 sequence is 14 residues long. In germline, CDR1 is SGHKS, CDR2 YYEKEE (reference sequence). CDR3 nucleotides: TGTGCCAGCAACTCCTACTGGGGAGACACTGAAGCTTTCTTT. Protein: CASNSYWGDTEAFF. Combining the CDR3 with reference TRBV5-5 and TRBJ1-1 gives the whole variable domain DAGVTQSPTHLIKTRGQQVTLRCSPISGHKSVSWYQQVLGQGPQFIFQYYEKEERGRGNFPDRFSARQFPNYSSELNVNALLLGDSALYLCASNSYWGDTEAFFGQGTRLTVV.

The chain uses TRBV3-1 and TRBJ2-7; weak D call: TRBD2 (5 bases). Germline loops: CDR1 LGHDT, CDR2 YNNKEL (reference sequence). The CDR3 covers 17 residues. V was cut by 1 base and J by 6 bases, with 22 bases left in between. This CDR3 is CASSQGLGPEADLEQYV. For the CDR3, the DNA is TGTGCCAGCAGCCAAGGGTTGGGCCCCGAAGCGGATCTCGAGCAGTACGTC.

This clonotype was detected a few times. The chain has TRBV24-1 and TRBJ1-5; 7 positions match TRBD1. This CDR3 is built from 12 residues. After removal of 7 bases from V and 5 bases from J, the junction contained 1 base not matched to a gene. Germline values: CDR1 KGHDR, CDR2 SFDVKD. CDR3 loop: CATSRGDQPQHF. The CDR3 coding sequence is TGTGCCACCAGCAGGGGGGATCAGCCCCAGCATTTT.

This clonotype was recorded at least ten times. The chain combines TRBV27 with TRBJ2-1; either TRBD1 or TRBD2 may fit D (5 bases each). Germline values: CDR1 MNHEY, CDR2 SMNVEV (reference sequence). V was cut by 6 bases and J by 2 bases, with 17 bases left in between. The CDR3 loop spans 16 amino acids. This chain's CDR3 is CASSPYPSRAYNEQFF. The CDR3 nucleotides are TGTGCCAGCAGCCCCTATCCTAGCAGGGCCTACAATGAGCAGTTCTTC.

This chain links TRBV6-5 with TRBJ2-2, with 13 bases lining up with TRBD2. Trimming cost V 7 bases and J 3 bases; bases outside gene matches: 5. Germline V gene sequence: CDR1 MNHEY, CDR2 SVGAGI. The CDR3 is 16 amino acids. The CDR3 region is CASTQLAGGHTGELFF. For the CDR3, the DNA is TGTGCCAGCACCCAACTAGCGGGGGGGCACACCGGGGAGCTGTTTTTT.

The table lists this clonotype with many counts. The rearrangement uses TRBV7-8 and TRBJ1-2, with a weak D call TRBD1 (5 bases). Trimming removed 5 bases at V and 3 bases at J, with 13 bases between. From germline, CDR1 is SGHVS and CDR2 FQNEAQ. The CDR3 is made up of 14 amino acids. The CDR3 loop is CASSPGAGHYGYTF. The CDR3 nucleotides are TGTGCCAGCAGCCCGGGCGCGGGGCACTATGGCTACACCTTC. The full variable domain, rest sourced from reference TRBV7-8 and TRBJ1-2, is GAGVSQSPRYKVAKRGQDVALRCDPISGHVSLFWYQQALGQGPEFLTYFQNEAQLDKSGLPSDRFFAERPEGSVSTLKIQRTQQEDSAVYLCASSPGAGHYGYTFGSGTRLTVV.

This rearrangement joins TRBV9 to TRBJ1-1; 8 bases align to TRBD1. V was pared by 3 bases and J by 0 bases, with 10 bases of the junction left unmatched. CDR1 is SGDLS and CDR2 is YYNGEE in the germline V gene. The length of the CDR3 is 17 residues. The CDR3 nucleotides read TGTGCCAGCAGCGGGGGAGACAGGGGACCGATGAACACTGAAGCTTTCTTT. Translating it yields CASSGGDRGPMNTEAFF. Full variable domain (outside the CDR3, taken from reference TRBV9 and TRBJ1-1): DSGVTQTPKHLITATGQRVTLRCSPRSGDLSVYWYQQSLDQGLQFLIQYYNGEERAKGNILERFSAQQFPDLHSELNLSSLELGDSALYFCASSGGDRGPMNTEAFFGQGTRLTVV.

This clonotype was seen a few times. CDR3 loop: CASSFDGSYNEQFF. CDR3 in DNA: TGTGCCAGCAGCTTCGACGGCTCCTACAATGAGCAGTTCTTC. The chain joins TRBV5-6 to TRBJ2-1; unclear D gene. This CDR3 is 14 amino acids long. V lost 2 bases to trimming and J lost 0 bases, with 6 bases between them. The germline V gene encodes CDR1 SGHDT and CDR2 YYEEEE. Filled out from reference TRBV5-6 and TRBJ2-1, the complete variable domain reads DAGVTQSPTHLIKTRGQQVTLRCSPKSGHDTVSWYQQALGQGPQFIFQYYEEEERQRGNFPDRFSGHQFPNYSSELNVNALLLGDSALYLCASSFDGSYNEQFFGPGTRLTVL.

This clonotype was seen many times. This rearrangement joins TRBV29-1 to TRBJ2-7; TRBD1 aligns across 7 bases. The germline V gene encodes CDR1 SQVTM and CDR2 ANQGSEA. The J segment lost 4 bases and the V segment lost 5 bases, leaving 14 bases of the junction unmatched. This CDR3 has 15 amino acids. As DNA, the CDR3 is TGCAGCGTTTTTTGGCCGACAGGGTGGGGGTACGAGCAGTACTTC. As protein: CSVFWPTGWGYEQYF.

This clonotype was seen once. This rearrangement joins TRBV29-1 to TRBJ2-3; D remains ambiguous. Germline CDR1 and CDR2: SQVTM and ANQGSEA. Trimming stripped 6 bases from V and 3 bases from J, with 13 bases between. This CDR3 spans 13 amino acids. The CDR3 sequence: CSVRLMGTDTQYF. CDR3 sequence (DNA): TGCAGCGTCCGCCTTATGGGGACAGATACGCAGTATTTT.

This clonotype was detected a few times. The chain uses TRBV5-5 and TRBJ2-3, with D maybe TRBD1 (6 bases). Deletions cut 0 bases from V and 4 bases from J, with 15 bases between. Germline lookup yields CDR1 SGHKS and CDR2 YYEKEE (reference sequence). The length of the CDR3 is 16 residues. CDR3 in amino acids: CASSLVAGVEADTQYF. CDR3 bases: TGTGCCAGCAGCTTGGTAGCAGGGGTGGAGGCAGATACGCAGTATTTT.

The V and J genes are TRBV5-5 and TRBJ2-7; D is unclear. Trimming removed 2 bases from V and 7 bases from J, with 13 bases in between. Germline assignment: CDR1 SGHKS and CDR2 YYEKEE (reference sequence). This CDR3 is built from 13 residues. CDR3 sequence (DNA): TGTGCCAGCAGCTTAAGATCCCAGGTAGAGCAGTACGTC. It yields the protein CASSLRSQVEQYV.

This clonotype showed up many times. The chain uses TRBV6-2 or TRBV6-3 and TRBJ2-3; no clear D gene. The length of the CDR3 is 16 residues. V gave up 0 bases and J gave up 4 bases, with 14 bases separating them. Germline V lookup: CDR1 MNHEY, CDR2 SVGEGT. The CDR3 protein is CASSYSEGLRSDTQYF. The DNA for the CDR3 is TGTGCCAGCAGTTACTCGGAAGGCCTGAGGTCAGATACGCAGTATTTT.

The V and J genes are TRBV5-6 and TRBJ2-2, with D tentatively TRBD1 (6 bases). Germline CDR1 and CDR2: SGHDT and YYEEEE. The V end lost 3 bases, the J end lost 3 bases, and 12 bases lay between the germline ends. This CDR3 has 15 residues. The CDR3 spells CASSYRQAYTGELFF. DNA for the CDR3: TGTGCCAGCAGCTACCGACAGGCCTACACCGGGGAGCTGTTTTTT.

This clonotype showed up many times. This CDR3 reads CAISPDLVEGQPQHF. The CDR3 DNA is TGTGCCATCAGTCCGGACCTGGTTGAAGGTCAGCCCCAGCATTTT. This rearrangement joins TRBV10-3 to TRBJ1-5; D is unclear. The CDR3 loop spans 15 amino acids. V lost 5 bases and J lost 6, with 17 bases in between. Germline CDR1 reads ENHRY; CDR2 reads SYGVKD.

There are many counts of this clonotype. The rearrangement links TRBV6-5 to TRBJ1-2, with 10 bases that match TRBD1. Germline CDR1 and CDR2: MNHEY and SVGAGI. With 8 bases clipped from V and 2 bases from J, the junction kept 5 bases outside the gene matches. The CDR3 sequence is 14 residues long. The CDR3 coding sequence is TGTGCCAGCCAAAAGGACAGGGGGAACTATGGCTACACCTTC. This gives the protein CASQKDRGNYGYTF.

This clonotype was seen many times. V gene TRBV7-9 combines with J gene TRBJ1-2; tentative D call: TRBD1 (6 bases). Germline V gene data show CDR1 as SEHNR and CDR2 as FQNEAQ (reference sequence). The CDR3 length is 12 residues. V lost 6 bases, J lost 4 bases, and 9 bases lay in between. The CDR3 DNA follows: TGTGCCAGCAGTCGGGACACCTATGGCTACACCTTC. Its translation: CASSRDTYGYTF.

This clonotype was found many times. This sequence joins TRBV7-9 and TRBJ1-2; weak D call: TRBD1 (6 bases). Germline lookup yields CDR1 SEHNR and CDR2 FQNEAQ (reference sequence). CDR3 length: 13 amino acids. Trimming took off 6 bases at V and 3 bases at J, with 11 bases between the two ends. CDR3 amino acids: CASSPRGDYGYTF. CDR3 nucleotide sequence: TGTGCCAGCAGTCCCAGGGGCGACTATGGCTACACCTTC.

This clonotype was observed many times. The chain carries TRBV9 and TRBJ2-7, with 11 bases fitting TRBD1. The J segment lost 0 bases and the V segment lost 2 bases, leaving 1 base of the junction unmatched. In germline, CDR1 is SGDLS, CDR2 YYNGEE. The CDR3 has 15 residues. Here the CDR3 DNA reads TGTGCCAGCAGCGTCGGGACAGGGGGCTCCTACGAGCAGTACTTC. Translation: CASSVGTGGSYEQYF.

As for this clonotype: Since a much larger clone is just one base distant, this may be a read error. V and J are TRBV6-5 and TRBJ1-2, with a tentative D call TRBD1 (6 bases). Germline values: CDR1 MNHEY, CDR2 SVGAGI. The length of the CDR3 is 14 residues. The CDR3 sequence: CARSYEAGVQGYTF. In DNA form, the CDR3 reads TGTGCCAGAAGTTATGAGGCAGGGGTTCAGGGCTACACCTTC.

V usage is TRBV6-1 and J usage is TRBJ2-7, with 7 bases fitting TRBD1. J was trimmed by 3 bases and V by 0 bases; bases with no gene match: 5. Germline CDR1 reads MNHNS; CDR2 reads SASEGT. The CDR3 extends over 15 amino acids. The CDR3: CASSEARGILYEQYV. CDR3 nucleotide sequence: TGTGCCAGCAGTGAAGCCAGGGGGATACTCTACGAGCAGTACGTC.

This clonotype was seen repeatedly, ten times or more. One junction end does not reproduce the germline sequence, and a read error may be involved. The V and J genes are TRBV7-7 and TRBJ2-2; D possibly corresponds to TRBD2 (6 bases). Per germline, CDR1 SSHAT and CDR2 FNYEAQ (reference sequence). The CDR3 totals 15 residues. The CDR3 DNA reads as TGTGCTAGCAGCTCCCGGGACTGGAACACCGGGGAGCTGTTTTTT. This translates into CASSSRDWNTGELFF.

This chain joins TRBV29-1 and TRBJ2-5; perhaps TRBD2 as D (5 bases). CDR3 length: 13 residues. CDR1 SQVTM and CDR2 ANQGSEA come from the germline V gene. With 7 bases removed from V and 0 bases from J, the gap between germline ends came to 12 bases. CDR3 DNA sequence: TGCAGCGGCGCCGGACTGAACCAAGAGACCCAGTACTTC. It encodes CSGAGLNQETQYF.